This record covers a single T cell receptor beta chain. Looked up from germline, CDR1 is SGHNT and CDR2 is YYREEE (reference sequence). Trimming removed 4 bases at V and 1 base at J, with 11 bases between. The CDR3 is made up of 14 amino acids. Amplification used 60 Vbeta primers and 13 Jbeta primers. Method: immunoSEQ multiplex PCR; TCRdb's copy keeps in-frame clones and lacks some. The repertoire holds approximately 130,000 clones, with 80% to 85% as singletons. The sample originates from a study of cytomegalovirus exposure and HLA in healthy donors. Specimen: PBMCs. The rearrangement links TRBV5-4 to TRBJ1-2; D gene uncertain. The source is a woman in her 40s in good health and CMV-seronegative. Here the CDR3 DNA reads TGTGCCAGCAGCCCAACCGGAGATAACTATGGCTACACCTTC. Its translation is CASSPTGDNYGYTF. The whole variable domain, remainder taken from reference TRBV5-4 and TRBJ1-2, is ETGVTQSPTHLIKTRGQQVTLRCSSQSGHNTVSWYQQALGQGPQFIFQYYREEENGRGNFPPRFSGLQFPNYSSELNVNALELDDSALYLCASSPTGDNYGYTFGSGTRLTVV.